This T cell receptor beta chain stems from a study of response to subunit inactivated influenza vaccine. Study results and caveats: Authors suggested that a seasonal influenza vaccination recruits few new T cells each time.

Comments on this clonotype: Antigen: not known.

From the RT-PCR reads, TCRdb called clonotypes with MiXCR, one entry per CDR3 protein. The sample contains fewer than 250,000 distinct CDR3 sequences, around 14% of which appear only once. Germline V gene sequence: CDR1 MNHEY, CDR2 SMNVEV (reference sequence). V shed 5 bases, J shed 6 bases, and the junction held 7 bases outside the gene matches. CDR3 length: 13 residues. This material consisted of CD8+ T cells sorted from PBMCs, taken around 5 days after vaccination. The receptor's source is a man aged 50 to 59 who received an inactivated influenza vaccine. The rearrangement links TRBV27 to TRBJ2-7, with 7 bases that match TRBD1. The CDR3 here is CASSPRDSPEQYF. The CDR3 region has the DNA TGTGCCAGCAGTCCCCGGGACAGTCCCGAGCAGTACTTC.